What follows describes a single TCR beta chain. Its antigen is still unknown. The donors were members of the validation cohort comprising roughly 130 subjects, separate from the approximately 700-subject first cohort. This entry is derived from a study of cytomegalovirus exposure and HLA in healthy donors. Study results and caveats: Cytomegalovirus status was reportedly diagnosed by the classifier with high sensitivity and specificity. The authors enumerated over 150 TCR beta chains as linked to cytomegalovirus.

The V gene lost 4 bases and the J gene lost 6 bases, with 11 bases spanning the gap. Germline lookup yields CDR1 SGHRS and CDR2 YFSETQ. This CDR3 has 13 residues. Profiled with immunoSEQ multiplex PCR; TCRdb holds only in-frame clones, not every one. The sample consists of approximately 97,000 clones, about 95% of them appearing once. Specimen: PBMCs. The rearrangement links TRBV5-1 to TRBJ2-1, with unresolved D. The receptor was isolated from a woman between 18 and 30 years old in good health and CMV-seronegative. The CDR3 sequence is CASSLPPFNEQFF. The CDR3 DNA is TGCGCCAGCAGCCTTCCTCCCTTCAATGAGCAGTTCTTC.